These 26 T cell receptor beta chains were sequenced from one sample in a study of long-term antiretroviral therapy in people with HIV. Assay version v3.0 of immunoSEQ was used, and it was run at survey level. The table came from immunoSEQ multiplex PCR; TCRdb's copy has only in-frame clones and leaves some out. The data hold roughly 40,000 clones, with 86% observed a single time. The specimen was unsorted PBMCs, collected 1.2 years after starting antiretroviral therapy. The receptors here all came from a woman aged 50 to 60 with HIV.

This clone was seen a single time. The genes are TRBV30 and TRBJ1-5; D remains unclear. The CDR3 is 14 amino acids. V was pared by 0 bases and J by 0 bases, with 6 bases between. Germline CDR1 GTSNPN, CDR2 SVGIG (reference sequence). CDR3 sequence: CAWSVAVSNQPQHF. The DNA of the CDR3 is TGTGCCTGGAGTGTAGCAGTTAGCAATCAGCCCCAGCATTTT.

V gene TRBV21-1 combines with J gene TRBJ1-3; no DNA check was done on the table's D call, TRBD1. TRBV21-1 is a pseudogene. This CDR3 comprises 20 residues. This CDR3 reads CASSKDRGPYPKTSGNTIYF. The CDR3 nucleotides read TGTGCCAGCAGCAAAGACAGGGGACCATATCCTAAAACCTCTGGAAACACCATATATTTT.

The chain employs TRBV7-2 and TRBJ1-2; D gene uncertain. There are 15 residues in the CDR3. The germline V and J ends were trimmed by 3 bases and 6 bases, with 17 bases remaining between them. From germline, CDR1 is SGHTA and CDR2 FQGNSA. In DNA, the CDR3 is TGTGCCAGCAGCTTGATTGGTCAGACTGTTCATGGCTACACCTTC. It specifies CASSLIGQTVHGYTF.

The V call is TRBV11-2, the J call TRBJ2-5; possible D gene TRBD1, 5 bases. With 6 bases removed from V and 3 bases from J, the gap between germline ends came to 17 bases. This CDR3 has 15 amino acids. The germline CDR1 and CDR2 sequences are SGHAT and FQNNGV. The CDR3 DNA is TGTGCCAGCAGAAGACCCGGCAGGGCCGAAGAGACCCAGTACTTC. It codes for CASRRPGRAEETQYF.

This chain uses TRBV5-1 with TRBJ1-2, with D perhaps TRBD1 (5 bases). Germline-derived CDR1 and CDR2 are SGHRS and YFSETQ. Trimming shortened V by 3 bases and J by 4 bases, and 16 bases separated the two germline ends. The CDR3 has 15 residues. The DNA of the CDR3 is TGCGCCAGCAGCTCGGGGCCCGGTTCAATCTATGGCTACACCTTC. It is translated as CASSSGPGSIYGYTF.

This clone has a handful of counts. The chain recombines TRBV2 with TRBJ1-1; weak D call: TRBD1 (5 bases). The CDR3 runs to 15 residues. Trimming took off 1 base at V and 5 bases at J, with 14 bases between the two ends. Germline V gives CDR1 SNHLY, CDR2 FYNNEI. CDR3 nucleotides: TGTGCCAGCAGTGAAGAGGCAGGGCTGGGGACTGAAGCTTTCTTT. Protein: CASSEEAGLGTEAFF.

The chain carries TRBV30 and TRBJ1-2; D is unresolved. Germline CDR1 GTSNPN, CDR2 SVGIG (reference sequence). This CDR3 has 13 residues. Trimming cost V 4 bases and J 8 bases, with 17 bases left between them. CDR3 amino acids: CAWITDGIRGYTF. In nucleotides, the CDR3 is TGTGCCTGGATAACGGATGGGATTCGGGGCTACACCTTC.

This clone was picked up one time. The chain carries TRBV5-1 and TRBJ1-1; maybe TRBD1 (5 bases). Trimming cost V 7 bases and J 1 base, with 11 bases left between them. The CDR3 spans 13 residues. Germline V lookup: CDR1 SGHRS, CDR2 YFSETQ. The CDR3 region is CASFLDRNTEAFF. The CDR3 nucleotides are TGCGCCAGCTTCCTTGACAGGAACACTGAAGCTTTCTTT.

The V and J genes are TRBV19 and TRBJ1-1; D possibly corresponds to TRBD1 (6 bases). Trimming cost V 3 bases and J 1 base, with 12 bases left between them. The CDR3 spans 15 residues. Germline V CDR1 and CDR2: LNHDA, SQIVND (reference sequence). This CDR3 reads CASSIGRGRNTEAFF. As DNA, the CDR3 is TGTGCCAGTAGTATCGGACGGGGGCGGAACACTGAAGCTTTCTTT.

The chain recombines TRBV9 with TRBJ2-6; possibly TRBD1 for D (6 bases). V was cut by 1 base and J by 2 bases, with 13 bases left in between. This CDR3 contains 17 residues. The V gene's germline CDR1 is SGDLS and CDR2 YYNGEE. The CDR3 sequence is CASSVQGTGTGANVLTF. CDR3 nucleotides: TGTGCCAGCAGCGTACAGGGAACAGGGACTGGGGCCAACGTCCTGACTTTC.

The CDR3 DNA sequence: TGCGCCAGCAGCCAAGAAGCGGCAGCGGGAGCGGAGAGCTCCTACAATGAGCAGTTCTTC. Translated, it gives CASSQEAAAGAESSYNEQFF. The V and J genes are TRBV4-3 and TRBJ2-1; 8 bases are shared with TRBD2. Germline V lookup: CDR1 LGHNA, CDR2 YSLEER. The CDR3 covers 20 residues. The ends lost 0 bases at V and 0 bases at J; junction bases unmatched: 13.

The V call is TRBV18, the J call TRBJ2-7; 8 nucleotides line up with TRBD2. The trim removed 5 bases at V and 3 bases at J, leaving 12 bases unmatched. The CDR3 runs to 16 residues. Germline CDR1 is KGHSH and CDR2 is LQKENI. The CDR3 protein is CASSVFPGLGDYEQYF. CDR3 DNA: TGTGCCAGCTCAGTTTTCCCGGGACTAGGGGACTACGAGCAGTACTTC.

The chain recombines TRBV11-2 with TRBJ2-7; D may be TRBD2 (6 bases). From germline, CDR1 is SGHAT and CDR2 FQNNGV. Deletions cut 7 bases from V and 2 bases from J, with 12 bases between. The CDR3 sequence is 13 residues long. This CDR3 is CASTGEFPYEQYF. The CDR3 coding sequence is TGTGCCAGCACGGGGGAATTTCCCTACGAGCAGTACTTC.

The V and J genes are TRBV6-5 and TRBJ1-1, with TRBD1 matching 8 bases. Germline-derived CDR1 and CDR2 are MNHEY and SVGAGI. J lost 5 bases, V lost 1 base, and 6 bases had no gene match. This CDR3 contains 15 residues. The CDR3 nucleotides are TGTGCCAGCAGTTACTTGGGACAGGATAAGACTGAAGCTTTCTTT. Amino acids: CASSYLGQDKTEAFF.

This clone was observed a single time. The chain uses TRBV30 and TRBJ2-5; D tentatively reads TRBD1 or TRBD2 (5 bases each). The V and J ends lost 3 bases and 5 bases respectively, with 16 bases between them. This CDR3 comprises 14 residues. The germline CDR1 and CDR2 sequences are GTSNPN and SVGIG (reference sequence). CDR3 sequence: CAWRGGQGRETQYF. The DNA for the CDR3 is TGTGCCTGGAGGGGCGGGCAGGGCCGGGAGACCCAGTACTTC.

V is TRBV4-3 and J is TRBJ2-5; 10 bases map to TRBD2. The CDR3 sequence is 16 residues long. Germline lookup yields CDR1 LGHNA and CDR2 YSLEER. V dropped 1 base and J dropped 5; count of bases not matched to a gene: 7. CDR3 in amino acids: CASSQGLAGAGETQYF. DNA of the CDR3: TGCGCCAGCAGCCAAGGCCTAGCGGGGGCGGGGGAGACCCAGTACTTC.

The chain couples TRBV19 to TRBJ1-6, with D possibly matching TRBD1 (5 bases). Germline V CDR1 and CDR2: LNHDA, SQIVND (reference sequence). V was pared by 7 bases and J by 7 bases, with 14 bases between. The CDR3 extends over 14 amino acids. The CDR3 sequence: CASTVWSGNSPLHF. Here the CDR3 DNA reads TGTGCCAGTACCGTTTGGTCAGGGAATTCACCCCTCCACTTT.

The rearrangement joins TRBV27 to TRBJ2-7; 8 bases align to TRBD1. This CDR3 is built from 15 residues. The germline V gene encodes CDR1 MNHEY and CDR2 SMNVEV (reference sequence). V dropped 5 bases and J dropped 2; count of bases not matched to a gene: 8. CDR3: CASSLQGVNTYEQYF. CDR3 in DNA: TGTGCCAGCAGTCTACAGGGGGTTAATACCTACGAGCAGTACTTC.

In its sample, this clone was seen a few times. V and J are TRBV5-4 and TRBJ1-4, with 7 bases lining up with TRBD1. The CDR3 length is 14 residues. Trimming cost V 2 bases and J 4 bases; bases outside gene matches: 2. Germline V gene sequence: CDR1 SGHNT, CDR2 YYREEE (reference sequence). The CDR3 protein is CASSFDRVNEKLFF. In nucleotides, the CDR3 is TGTGCCAGCAGCTTCGACAGGGTTAATGAAAAACTGTTTTTT.

The genes are TRBV10-2 and TRBJ1-5, with D possibly being TRBD1 (6 bases). The germline V gene encodes CDR1 WSHSY and CDR2 SAAADI. The V and J ends lost 0 bases and 4 bases respectively, with 10 bases between them. The length of the CDR3 is 15 residues. CDR3 sequence (DNA): TGCGCCAGCAGTGAGTCGGGACACCGTAATCAGCCCCAGCATTTT. Protein: CASSESGHRNQPQHF.

The V gene is TRBV27, the J gene TRBJ1-2; 8 nucleotides line up with TRBD1. J gave up 4 bases and V 0 bases, and 4 bases lay outside the gene matches. This CDR3 has 15 amino acids. In germline, CDR1 is MNHEY, CDR2 SMNVEV (reference sequence). As DNA, the CDR3 is TGTGCCAGCAGTTTATCCAAGGACAGGGCCTATGGCTACACCTTC. Protein sequence: CASSLSKDRAYGYTF.

The CDR3 loop reads CASSLTGVPYEQYF. CDR3 coding DNA: TGTGCCAGCAGCTTAACAGGGGTACCCTACGAGCAGTACTTC. The chain is built from TRBV11-2 and TRBJ2-7; TRBD1 agrees at 7 bases. CDR1 and CDR2 from the germline V gene are SGHAT and FQNNGV. The CDR3 extends over 14 amino acids. J was trimmed by 2 bases and V by 2 bases; bases with no gene match: 3.

This clone was seen once. This sequence joins TRBV11-2 and TRBJ1-2; tentative D call: TRBD1 (5 bases). The germline gives CDR1 SGHAT, CDR2 FQNNGV. The CDR3 runs 18 residues. Trimming took off 5 bases at V and 1 base at J, with 23 bases between the two ends. The DNA of the CDR3 is TGTGCCAGCAGCGACTTTCGCAGGGCGAGTCCTTATAACTATGGCTACACCTTC. Amino acids: CASSDFRRASPYNYGYTF.

This clone was recorded once. The chain joins TRBV6-5 to TRBJ1-1, with 7 positions matching TRBD1. V trimming: 6 bases; J trimming: 3 bases; junction bases outside the gene matches: 7. This CDR3 spans 14 amino acids. Germline V gives CDR1 MNHEY, CDR2 SVGAGI. CDR3 in amino acids: CASSPQGVDTEAFF. The CDR3 coding sequence is TGTGCCAGCAGCCCCCAGGGGGTAGACACTGAAGCTTTCTTT.

The sample holds one count of this clone. This chain uses TRBV7-8 with TRBJ2-5; D might be TRBD1 (6 bases). This CDR3 is built from 15 residues. V was clipped by 5 bases and J by 5 bases, with 18 bases between them. Germline V gene lookup returns CDR1 SGHVS and CDR2 FQNEAQ. The CDR3 loop is CASSLWDIRGETQYF. CDR3 bases: TGTGCCAGCAGCCTATGGGACATAAGAGGGGAGACCCAGTACTTC. Combining the CDR3 with reference TRBV7-8 and TRBJ2-5 gives the whole variable domain GAGVSQSPRYKVAKRGQDVALRCDPISGHVSLFWYQQALGQGPEFLTYFQNEAQLDKSGLPSDRFFAERPEGSVSTLKIQRTQQEDSAVYLCASSLWDIRGETQYFGPGTRLLVL.

This clone was detected a few times. The chain uses TRBV10-3 and TRBJ1-2; D is uncertain. The germline V gene has CDR1 ENHRY and CDR2 SYGVKD. The CDR3 covers 13 residues. Between the trimmed V and J ends, which lost 0 bases and 7 bases, there was a span of 9 bases. This CDR3 reads CAISESTAGGYTF. For the CDR3, the DNA is TGTGCCATCAGTGAGTCGACTGCTGGTGGCTACACCTTC.